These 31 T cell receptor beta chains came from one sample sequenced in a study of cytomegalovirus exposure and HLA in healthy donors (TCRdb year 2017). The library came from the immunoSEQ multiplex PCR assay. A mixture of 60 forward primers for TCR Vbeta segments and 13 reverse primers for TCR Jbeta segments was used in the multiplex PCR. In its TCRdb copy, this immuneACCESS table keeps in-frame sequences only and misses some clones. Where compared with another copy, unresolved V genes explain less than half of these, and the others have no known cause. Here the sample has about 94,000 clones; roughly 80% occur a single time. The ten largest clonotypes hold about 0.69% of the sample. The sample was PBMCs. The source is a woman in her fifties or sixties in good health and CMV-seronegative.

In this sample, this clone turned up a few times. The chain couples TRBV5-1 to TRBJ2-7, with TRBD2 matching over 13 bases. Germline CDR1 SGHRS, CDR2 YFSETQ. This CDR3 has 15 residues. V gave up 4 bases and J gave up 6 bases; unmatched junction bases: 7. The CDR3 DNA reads TGCGCCAGCAGCCCCGGACTAGCGGGAGCCAGCGAGCAGTACTTC. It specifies CASSPGLAGASEQYF.

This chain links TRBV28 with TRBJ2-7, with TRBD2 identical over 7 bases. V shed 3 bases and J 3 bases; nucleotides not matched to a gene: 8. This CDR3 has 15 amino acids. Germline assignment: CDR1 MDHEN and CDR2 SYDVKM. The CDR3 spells CASSFTGRPNYEQYF. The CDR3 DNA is TGTGCCAGCAGTTTTACCGGGAGGCCTAACTACGAGCAGTACTTC.

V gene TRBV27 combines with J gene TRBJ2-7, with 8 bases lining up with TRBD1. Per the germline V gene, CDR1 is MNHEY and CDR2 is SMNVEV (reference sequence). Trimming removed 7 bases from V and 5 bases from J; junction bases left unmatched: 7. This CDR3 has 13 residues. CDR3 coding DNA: TGTGCCAGCACCTGGACAGGGTCAAACGAGCAGTACTTC. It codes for CASTWTGSNEQYF.

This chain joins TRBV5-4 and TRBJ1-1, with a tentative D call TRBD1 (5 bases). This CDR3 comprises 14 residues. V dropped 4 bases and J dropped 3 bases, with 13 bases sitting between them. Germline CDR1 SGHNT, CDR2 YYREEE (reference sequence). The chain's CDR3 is CASSPQVGDTEAFF. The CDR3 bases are TGTGCCAGCAGCCCACAGGTTGGGGACACTGAAGCTTTCTTT.

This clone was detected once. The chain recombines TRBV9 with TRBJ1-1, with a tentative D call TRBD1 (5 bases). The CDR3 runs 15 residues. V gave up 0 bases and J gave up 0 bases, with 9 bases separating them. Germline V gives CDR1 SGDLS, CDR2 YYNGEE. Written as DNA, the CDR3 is TGTGCCAGCAGCGTAGACGGGGGGATGAACACTGAAGCTTTCTTT. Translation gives CASSVDGGMNTEAFF.

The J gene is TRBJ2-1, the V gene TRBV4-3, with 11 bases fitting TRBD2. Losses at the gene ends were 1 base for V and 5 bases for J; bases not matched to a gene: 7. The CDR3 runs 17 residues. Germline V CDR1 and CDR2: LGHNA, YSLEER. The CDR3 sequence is CASSQGLGLAVNNEQFF. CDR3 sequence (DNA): TGCGCCAGCAGCCAAGGCCTGGGACTAGCGGTGAACAATGAGCAGTTCTTC.

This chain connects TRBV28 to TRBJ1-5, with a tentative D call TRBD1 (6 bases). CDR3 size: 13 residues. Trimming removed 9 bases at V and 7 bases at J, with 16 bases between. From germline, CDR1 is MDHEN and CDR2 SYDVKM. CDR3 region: CASWGGSSQPQHF. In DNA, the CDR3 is TGTGCCAGTTGGGGGGGCTCATCACAGCCCCAGCATTTT.

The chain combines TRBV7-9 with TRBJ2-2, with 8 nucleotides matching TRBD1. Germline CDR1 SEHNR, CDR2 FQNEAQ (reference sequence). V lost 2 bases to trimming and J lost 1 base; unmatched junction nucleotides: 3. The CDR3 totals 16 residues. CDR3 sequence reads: CASSLIDRGNTGELFF. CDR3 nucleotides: TGTGCCAGCAGCTTAATCGACAGGGGGAACACCGGGGAGCTGTTTTTT.

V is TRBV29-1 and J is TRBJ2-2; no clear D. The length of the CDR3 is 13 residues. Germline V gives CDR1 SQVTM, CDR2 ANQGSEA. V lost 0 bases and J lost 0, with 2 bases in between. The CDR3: CSVEDTNTGELFF. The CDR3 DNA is TGCAGCGTTGAAGATACGAACACCGGGGAGCTGTTTTTT.

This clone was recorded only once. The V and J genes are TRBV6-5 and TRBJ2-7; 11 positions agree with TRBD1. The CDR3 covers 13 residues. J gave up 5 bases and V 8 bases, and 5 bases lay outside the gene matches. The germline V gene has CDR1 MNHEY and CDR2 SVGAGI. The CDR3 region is CASGRDRGDEQYF. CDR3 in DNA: TGTGCCAGCGGCCGGGACAGGGGGGACGAGCAGTACTTC.

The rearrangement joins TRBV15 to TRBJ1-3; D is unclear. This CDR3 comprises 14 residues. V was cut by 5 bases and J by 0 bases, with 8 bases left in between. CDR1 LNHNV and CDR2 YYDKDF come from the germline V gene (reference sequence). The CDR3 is CATSSLSSGNTIYF. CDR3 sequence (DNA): TGTGCCACCAGCTCTCTTAGCTCTGGAAACACCATATATTTT.

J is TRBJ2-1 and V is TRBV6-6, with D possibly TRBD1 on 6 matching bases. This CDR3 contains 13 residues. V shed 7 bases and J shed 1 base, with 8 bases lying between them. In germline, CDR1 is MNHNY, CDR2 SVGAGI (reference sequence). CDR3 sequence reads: CASNRESYNEQFF. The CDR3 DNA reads TGTGCCAGCAACAGGGAGTCCTACAATGAGCAGTTCTTC.

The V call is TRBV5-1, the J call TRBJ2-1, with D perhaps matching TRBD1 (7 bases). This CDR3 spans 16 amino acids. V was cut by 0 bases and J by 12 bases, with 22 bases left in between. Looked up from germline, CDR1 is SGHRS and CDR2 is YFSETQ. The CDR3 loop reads CASSLEGGQALGRQFF. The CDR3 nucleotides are TGCGCCAGCAGCTTGGAGGGTGGACAGGCGCTCGGGAGGCAGTTCTTC.

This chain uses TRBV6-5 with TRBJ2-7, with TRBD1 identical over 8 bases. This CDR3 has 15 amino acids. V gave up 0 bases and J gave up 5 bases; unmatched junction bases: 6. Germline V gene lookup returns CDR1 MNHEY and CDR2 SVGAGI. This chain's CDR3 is CASSYSQGALHEQYF. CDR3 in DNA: TGTGCCAGCAGTTACTCGCAGGGGGCATTGCACGAGCAGTACTTC.

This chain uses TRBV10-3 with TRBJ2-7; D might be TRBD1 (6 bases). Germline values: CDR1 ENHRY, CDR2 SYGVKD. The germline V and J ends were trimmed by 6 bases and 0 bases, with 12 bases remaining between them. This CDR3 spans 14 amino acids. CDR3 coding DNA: TGTGCCATCAGGAGGACAGTTAGCTCCTACGAGCAGTACTTC. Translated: CAIRRTVSSYEQYF.

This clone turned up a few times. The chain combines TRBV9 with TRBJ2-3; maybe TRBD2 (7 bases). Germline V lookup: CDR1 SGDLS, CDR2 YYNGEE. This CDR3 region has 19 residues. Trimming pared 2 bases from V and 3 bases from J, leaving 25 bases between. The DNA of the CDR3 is TGTGCCAGCAGCGTCACCCTTCAGGGGAGGGAAGGTCGGACAGATACGCAGTATTTT. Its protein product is CASSVTLQGREGRTDTQYF. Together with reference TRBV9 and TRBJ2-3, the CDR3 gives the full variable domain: DSGVTQTPKHLITATGQRVTLRCSPRSGDLSVYWYQQSLDQGLQFLIQYYNGEERAKGNILERFSAQQFPDLHSELNLSSLELGDSALYFCASSVTLQGREGRTDTQYFGPGTRLTVL.

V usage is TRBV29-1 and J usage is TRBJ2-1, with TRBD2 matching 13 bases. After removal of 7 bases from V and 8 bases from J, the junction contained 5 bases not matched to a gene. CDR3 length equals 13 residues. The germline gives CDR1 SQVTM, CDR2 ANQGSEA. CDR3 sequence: CSGRLAGGYEQFF. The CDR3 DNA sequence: TGCAGCGGTCGACTAGCGGGAGGTTATGAGCAGTTCTTC.

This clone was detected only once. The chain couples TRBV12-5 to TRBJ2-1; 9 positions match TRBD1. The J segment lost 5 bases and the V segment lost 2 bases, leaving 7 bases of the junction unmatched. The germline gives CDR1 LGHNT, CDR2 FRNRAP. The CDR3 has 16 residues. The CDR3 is CASGLSPGQGHNEQFF. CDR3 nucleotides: TGTGCTAGTGGTTTGAGCCCGGGACAGGGCCACAATGAGCAGTTCTTC.

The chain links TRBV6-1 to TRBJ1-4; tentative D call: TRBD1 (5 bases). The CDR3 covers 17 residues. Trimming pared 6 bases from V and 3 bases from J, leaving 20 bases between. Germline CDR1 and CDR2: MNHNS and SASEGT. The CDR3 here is CASREQEGAGPNEKLFF. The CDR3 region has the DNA TGTGCCAGCAGGGAACAGGAGGGCGCCGGGCCTAATGAAAAACTGTTTTTT.

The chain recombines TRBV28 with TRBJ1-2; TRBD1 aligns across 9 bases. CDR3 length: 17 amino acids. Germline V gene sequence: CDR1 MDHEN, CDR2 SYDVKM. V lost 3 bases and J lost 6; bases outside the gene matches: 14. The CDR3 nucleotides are TGTGCCAGCAGTTTCCCCGGGGGCGCGGGACAGGGAGATGGCTACACCTTC. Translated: CASSFPGGAGQGDGYTF.

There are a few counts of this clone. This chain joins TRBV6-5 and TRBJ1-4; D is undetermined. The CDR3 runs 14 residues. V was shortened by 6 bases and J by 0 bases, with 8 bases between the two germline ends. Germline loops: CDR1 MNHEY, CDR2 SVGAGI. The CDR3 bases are TGTGCCAGCAGGTCAGGCGCAACTAATGAAAAACTGTTTTTT. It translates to CASRSGATNEKLFF.

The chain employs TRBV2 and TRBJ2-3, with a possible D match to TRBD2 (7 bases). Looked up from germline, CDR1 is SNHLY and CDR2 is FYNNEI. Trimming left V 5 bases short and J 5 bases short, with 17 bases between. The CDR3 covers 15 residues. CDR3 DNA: TGTGCCAGCAGTCCGCGGGGGCGGGTATTAGATACGCAGTATTTT. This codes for CASSPRGRVLDTQYF.

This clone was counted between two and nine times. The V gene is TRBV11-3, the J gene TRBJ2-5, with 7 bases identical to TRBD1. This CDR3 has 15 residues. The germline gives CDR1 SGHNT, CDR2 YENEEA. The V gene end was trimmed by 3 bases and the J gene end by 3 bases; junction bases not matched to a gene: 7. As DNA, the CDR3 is TGTGCCAGCAGCTTCCGACCAGGGGGAAAAGAGACCCAGTACTTC. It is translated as CASSFRPGGKETQYF.

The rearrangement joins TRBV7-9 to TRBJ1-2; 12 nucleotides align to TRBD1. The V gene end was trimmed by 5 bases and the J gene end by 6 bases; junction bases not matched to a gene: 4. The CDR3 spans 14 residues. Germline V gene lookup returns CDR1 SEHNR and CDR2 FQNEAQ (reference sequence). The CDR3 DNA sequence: TGTGCCAGCAGCAGGGGACAGGGGGCGGATGGCTACACCTTC. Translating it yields CASSRGQGADGYTF.

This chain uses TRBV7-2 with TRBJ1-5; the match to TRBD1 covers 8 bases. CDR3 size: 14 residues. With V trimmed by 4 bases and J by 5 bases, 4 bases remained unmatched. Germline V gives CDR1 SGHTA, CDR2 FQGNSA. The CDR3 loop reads CASSSGQGHQPQHF. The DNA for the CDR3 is TGTGCCAGCAGCTCAGGACAGGGACATCAGCCCCAGCATTTT.

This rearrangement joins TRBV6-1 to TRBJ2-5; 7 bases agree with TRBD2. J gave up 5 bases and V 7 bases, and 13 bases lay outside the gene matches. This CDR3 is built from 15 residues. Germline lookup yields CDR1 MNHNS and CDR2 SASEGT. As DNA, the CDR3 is TGTGCCAGCACTAGGAGTAAGGCGGGAGATGAGACCCAGTACTTC. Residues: CASTRSKAGDETQYF.

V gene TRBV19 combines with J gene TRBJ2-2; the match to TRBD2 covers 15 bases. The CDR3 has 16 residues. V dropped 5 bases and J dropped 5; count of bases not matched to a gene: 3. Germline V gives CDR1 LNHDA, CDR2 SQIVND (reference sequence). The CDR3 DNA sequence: TGTGCCAGTAGTCTCGGACTAGCGGGGGGGACCGGGGAGCTGTTTTTT. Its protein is CASSLGLAGGTGELFF.

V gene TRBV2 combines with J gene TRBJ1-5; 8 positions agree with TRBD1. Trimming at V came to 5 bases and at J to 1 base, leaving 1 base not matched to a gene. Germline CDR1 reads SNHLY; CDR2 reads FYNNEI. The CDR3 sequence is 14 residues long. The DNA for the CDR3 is TGTGCCAGCAGTTCAGGGGGCAGCAATCAGCCCCAGCATTTT. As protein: CASSSGGSNQPQHF.

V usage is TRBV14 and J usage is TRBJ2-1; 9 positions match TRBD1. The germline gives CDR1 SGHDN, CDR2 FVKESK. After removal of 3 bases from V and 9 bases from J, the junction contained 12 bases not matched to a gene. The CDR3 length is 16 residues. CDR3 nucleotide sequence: TGTGCCAGCAGCCATCCGGGACAGGGAAAAGGTGGTGAGCAGTTCTTC. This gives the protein CASSHPGQGKGGEQFF.

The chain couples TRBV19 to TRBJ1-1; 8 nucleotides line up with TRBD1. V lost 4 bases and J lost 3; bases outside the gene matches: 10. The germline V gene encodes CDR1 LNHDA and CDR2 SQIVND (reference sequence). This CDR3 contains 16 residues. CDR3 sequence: CASSTGGWQVDTEAFF. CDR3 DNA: TGTGCCAGTAGTACAGGGGGCTGGCAGGTGGACACTGAAGCTTTCTTT.

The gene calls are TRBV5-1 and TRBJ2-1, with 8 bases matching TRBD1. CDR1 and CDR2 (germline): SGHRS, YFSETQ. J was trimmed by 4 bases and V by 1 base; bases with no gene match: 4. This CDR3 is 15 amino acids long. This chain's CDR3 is CASSLSTGEYNEQFF. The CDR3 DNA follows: TGCGCCAGCAGCTTGTCGACAGGGGAGTACAATGAGCAGTTCTTC.